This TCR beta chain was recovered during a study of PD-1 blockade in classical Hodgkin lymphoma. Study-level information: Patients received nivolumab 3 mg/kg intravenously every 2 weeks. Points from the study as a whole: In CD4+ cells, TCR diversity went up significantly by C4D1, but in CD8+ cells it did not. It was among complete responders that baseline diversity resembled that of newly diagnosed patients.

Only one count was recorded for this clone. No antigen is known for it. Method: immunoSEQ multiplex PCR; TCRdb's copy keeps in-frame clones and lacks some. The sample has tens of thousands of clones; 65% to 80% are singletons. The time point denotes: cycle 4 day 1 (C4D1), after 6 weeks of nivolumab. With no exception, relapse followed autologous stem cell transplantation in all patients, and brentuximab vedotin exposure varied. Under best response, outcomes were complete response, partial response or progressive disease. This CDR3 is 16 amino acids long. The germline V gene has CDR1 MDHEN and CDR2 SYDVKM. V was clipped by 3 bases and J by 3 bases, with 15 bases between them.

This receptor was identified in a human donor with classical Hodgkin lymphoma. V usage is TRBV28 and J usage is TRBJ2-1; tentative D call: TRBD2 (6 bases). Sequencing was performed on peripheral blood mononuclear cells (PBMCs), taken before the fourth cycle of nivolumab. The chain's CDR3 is CASSLDPTGVYNEQFF. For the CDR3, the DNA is TGTGCCAGCAGTTTGGATCCCACGGGAGTCTACAATGAGCAGTTCTTC.